Each of the 22 T cell receptor beta chains below was sequenced from the same sample in a study of blood T cell repertoires in COVID-19. Some clones are missing from TCRdb's copy, which holds only in-frame ones; the method was immunoSEQ multiplex PCR. The sample has around 190,000 clones; about 88% are singletons. The material sequenced was peripheral blood. All receptors come from a man between 50 and 59 years old with COVID-19, enrolled during active disease.

J is TRBJ2-7 and V is TRBV30, with 7 bases fitting TRBD2. The germline gives CDR1 GTSNPN, CDR2 SVGIG (reference sequence). Unmatched junction bases numbered 2, after V lost 5 bases and J lost 4 bases. The CDR3 runs 11 residues. This chain's CDR3 is CAWAGVYEQYF. In DNA, the CDR3 is TGTGCCTGGGCGGGAGTTTACGAGCAGTACTTC.

The V call is TRBV19, the J call TRBJ1-1; 12 bases align to TRBD1. Germline V gene lookup returns CDR1 LNHDA and CDR2 SQIVND (reference sequence). CDR3 length: 16 amino acids. J gave up 0 bases and V 6 bases, and 5 bases lay outside the gene matches. CDR3 region: CASSKGQGAMNTEAFF. The CDR3 coding sequence is TGTGCCAGTAGCAAGGGACAGGGGGCCATGAACACTGAAGCTTTCTTT.

This chain connects TRBV6-5 to TRBJ1-2; D not resolved. Germline V gene data show CDR1 as MNHEY and CDR2 as SVGAGI. The CDR3 is 13 residues long. V lost 9 bases and J 3 bases, leaving 14 bases between the germline ends. The CDR3 here is CASGRLLDYGYTF. CDR3 DNA sequence: TGTGCCAGTGGTCGTCTACTGGACTATGGCTACACCTTC.

The chain joins TRBV10-3 to TRBJ2-2; 8 bases agree with TRBD1. CDR1 and CDR2 (germline): ENHRY, SYGVKD. Losses at the gene ends were 7 bases for V and 0 bases for J; bases not matched to a gene: 1. The CDR3 extends over 14 amino acids. The CDR3 spells CAITQGANTGELFF. The CDR3 nucleotides are TGTGCCATCACACAGGGGGCGAACACCGGGGAGCTGTTTTTT.

This clone was observed a handful of times. The gene calls are TRBV7-9 and TRBJ2-7; TRBD1 agrees at 7 bases. There are 13 residues in the CDR3. Germline V gene data show CDR1 as SEHNR and CDR2 as FQNEAQ (reference sequence). The V segment lost 5 bases and the J segment 5 bases; nucleotides outside the gene matches: 6. The CDR3 loop is CASSPTDRDEQYF. DNA for the CDR3: TGTGCCAGCAGCCCAACTGACAGGGACGAGCAGTACTTC. Combining the CDR3 with reference TRBV7-9 and TRBJ2-7 gives the whole variable domain DTGVSQNPRHKITKRGQNVTFRCDPISEHNRLYWYRQTLGQGPEFLTYFQNEAQLEKSRLLSDRFSAERPKGSFSTLEIQRTEQGDSAMYLCASSPTDRDEQYFGPGTRLTVT.

This clone was recorded once. V is TRBV16 and J is TRBJ2-3; D might be TRBD2 (5 bases). Trimming shortened V by 5 bases and J by 3 bases, and 15 bases separated the two germline ends. Germline V gene data show CDR1 as KGHSY and CDR2 as FQNENV. The CDR3 consists of 15 residues. CDR3 in amino acids: CASSYQAGKTDTQYF. The CDR3 bases are TGTGCCAGCAGCTATCAGGCGGGCAAGACAGATACGCAGTATTTT.

V gene TRBV14 combines with J gene TRBJ1-2; 10 bases line up with TRBD1. Unmatched junction bases numbered 3, after V lost 4 bases and J lost 4 bases. There are 14 residues in the CDR3. Germline V CDR1 and CDR2: SGHDN, FVKESK. Here the CDR3 reads CASSPRDRGYGYTF. CDR3 nucleotides: TGTGCCAGCAGCCCACGGGACAGGGGCTATGGCTACACCTTC.

V usage is TRBV5-4 and J usage is TRBJ2-5; 11 bases match TRBD2. CDR3 size: 17 residues. The germline V gene has CDR1 SGHNT and CDR2 YYREEE (reference sequence). V lost 3 bases, J lost 5 bases, and 12 bases stayed unmatched. The CDR3 is CASSSSGLAEFGETQYF. DNA of the CDR3: TGTGCCAGCAGCTCCTCGGGACTAGCGGAGTTCGGGGAGACCCAGTACTTC.

This clone was found once. The chain couples TRBV6-2 or TRBV6-3 to TRBJ1-2, with D tentatively TRBD1 (6 bases). From germline, CDR1 is MNHEY and CDR2 SVGEGT. Trimming shortened V by 4 bases and J by 7 bases, and 13 bases separated the two germline ends. The CDR3 consists of 13 residues. The CDR3 DNA reads TGTGCCAGCAGTTTCGACAGGACGGCTGGCTACACCTTC. This codes for CASSFDRTAGYTF.

This sequence joins TRBV6-6 and TRBJ2-1; D perhaps matches TRBD2 (5 bases). The CDR3 spans 15 residues. The germline gives CDR1 MNHNY, CDR2 SVGAGI (reference sequence). V lost 6 bases to trimming and J lost 7 bases, with 19 bases between them. The CDR3 DNA sequence: TGTGCCAGCAGAGAGGAGGCCCCGACTTGGAATGAGCAGTTCTTC. It encodes CASREEAPTWNEQFF.

In its sample, this clone was seen once. The chain couples TRBV30 to TRBJ1-1; no definite D call. Germline CDR1 is GTSNPN and CDR2 is SVGIG (reference sequence). V gave up 2 bases and J gave up 3 bases, with 7 bases separating them. This CDR3 has 12 amino acids. The CDR3 spells CAWSPADTEAFF. The CDR3 DNA follows: TGTGCCTGGAGTCCGGCGGACACTGAAGCTTTCTTT.

The chain joins TRBV28 to TRBJ1-2; TRBD1 agrees at 8 bases. The CDR3 has 14 amino acids. With 8 bases clipped from V and 7 bases from J, the junction kept 12 bases outside the gene matches. CDR1 and CDR2 (germline): MDHEN, SYDVKM. CDR3 loop: CASQRQGAPGGYTF. The CDR3 DNA is TGTGCCAGCCAGAGGCAGGGGGCGCCGGGTGGCTACACCTTC.

The rearrangement joins TRBV19 to TRBJ2-7, with a tentative D call TRBD2 (6 bases). Germline V lookup: CDR1 LNHDA, CDR2 SQIVND (reference sequence). V was clipped by 1 base and J by 4 bases, with 8 bases between them. The CDR3 length is 13 residues. CDR3 coding DNA: TGTGCCAGTAGTATAGGGGACTGGTACGAGCAGTACTTC. Translation: CASSIGDWYEQYF.

The chain couples TRBV29-1 to TRBJ2-7, with 11 bases aligning to TRBD2. Trimming took 6 bases from V and 1 from J; bases not matched to a gene: 5. The CDR3 loop spans 14 amino acids. Germline lookup yields CDR1 SQVTM and CDR2 ANQGSEA. CDR3 protein: CSVLTSGRSYEQYF. CDR3 in DNA: TGCAGCGTGCTCACTAGCGGGAGATCCTACGAGCAGTACTTC.

V is TRBV27 and J is TRBJ2-7, with D possibly being TRBD2 (6 bases). The length of the CDR3 is 14 residues. Trimming left V 2 bases short and J 6 bases short, with 14 bases between. Germline V gives CDR1 MNHEY, CDR2 SMNVEV (reference sequence). The CDR3 nucleotides are TGTGCCAGCAGTTTAATAGGGACGGAGGGCGAGCAGTACTTC. Residues: CASSLIGTEGEQYF.

This clone was found once. Other DNA variants within this sample encode the same CDR3. V is TRBV3-1 (or the pseudogene TRBV3-2) and J is TRBJ2-1; 8 bases agree with TRBD2. Trimming took 1 base from V and 10 from J; bases not matched to a gene: 0. The CDR3 totals 12 residues. CDR1 and CDR2 (germline): LGHDT, YNNKEL (reference sequence). The DNA of the CDR3 is TGTGCCAGCAGCCAAGTAGCGGGAGAGCAGTTCTTC. This sequence encodes CASSQVAGEQFF.

CDR3 in DNA: TGTGCCAGCTCACCATCCACGGGAAGCACAGATACGCAGTATTTT. Its protein product is CASSPSTGSTDTQYF. V usage is TRBV18 and J usage is TRBJ2-3, with D perhaps TRBD2 (5 bases). V shed 2 bases and J shed 0 bases, with 9 bases lying between them. Germline V gene lookup returns CDR1 KGHSH and CDR2 LQKENI. This CDR3 region has 15 residues. The full variable domain, in which reference TRBV18 and TRBJ2-3 provide the parts outside the CDR3, is NAGVMQNPRHLVRRRGQEARLRCSPMKGHSHVYWYRQLPEEGLKFMVYLQKENIIDESGMPKERFSAEFPKEGPSILRIQQVVRGDSAAYFCASSPSTGSTDTQYFGPGTRLTVL.

This clone occurred once. The genes are TRBV6-2 or TRBV6-3 and TRBJ1-1, with 7 bases identical to TRBD1. This CDR3 contains 16 residues. Losses at the gene ends were 4 bases for V and 1 base for J; bases not matched to a gene: 9. Germline loops: CDR1 MNHEY, CDR2 SVGEGT. DNA for the CDR3: TGTGCCAGCAGTTCGGACAGGCCAACAACGAACACTGAAGCTTTCTTT. This codes for CASSSDRPTTNTEAFF.

The chain uses TRBV28 and TRBJ1-5; TRBD1 might be the D (6 bases). Trimming shortened V by 5 bases and J by 0 bases, and 17 bases separated the two germline ends. CDR3 size: 17 residues. The germline V gene has CDR1 MDHEN and CDR2 SYDVKM. The DNA for the CDR3 is TGTGCCAGCAGTAGCGGGGGGGCCCCATATAGCAATCAGCCCCAGCATTTT. It specifies CASSSGGAPYSNQPQHF. Looking up the rest from reference TRBV28 and TRBJ1-5 gives the full variable domain: DVKVTQSSRYLVKRTGEKVFLECVQDMDHENMFWYRQDPGLGLRLIYFSYDVKMKEKGDIPEGYSVSREKKERFSLILESASTNQTSMYLCASSSGGAPYSNQPQHFGDGTRLSIL.

The chain carries TRBV3-1 (or the pseudogene TRBV3-2) and TRBJ2-7; TRBD2 aligns across 8 bases. The CDR3 extends over 14 amino acids. The junction had 4 bases not matched to a gene; V was cut back by 1 base and J by 5 bases. Germline V gene lookup returns CDR1 LGHDT and CDR2 YNNKEL (reference sequence). CDR3 DNA sequence: TGTGCCAGCAGCCAAGGTAATAGCGGGGACGAGCAGTACTTC. Translated, it gives CASSQGNSGDEQYF.

The chain is built from TRBV4-2 and TRBJ2-3, with D tentatively TRBD2 (6 bases). The CDR3 sequence is 17 residues long. Trimming removed 2 bases at V and 3 bases at J, with 18 bases between. Germline loops: CDR1 LGHNA, CDR2 YNFKEQ. CDR3 DNA: TGTGCCAGCAGCCAATTAGCAAATGCGGGAAGTACAGATACGCAGTATTTT. This translates into CASSQLANAGSTDTQYF.

The chain combines TRBV25-1 with TRBJ1-2, with D unresolved. The CDR3 totals 14 residues. V dropped 2 bases and J dropped 1 base, with 8 bases sitting between them. From germline, CDR1 is MGHDK and CDR2 SYGVNS. Written as DNA, the CDR3 is TGTGCCAGCAGTGAACAGGATATTAACTATGGCTACACCTTC. Translating gives CASSEQDINYGYTF.